This TCR beta chain was sequenced during a study of radiotherapy plus CTLA-4 blockade in lung cancer. Overall study context: Across the patients, objective responses occurred in 15% to 20%, and disease control in roughly 31%.

This CDR3 is 13 amino acids long. Per germline, CDR1 SGHNT and CDR2 YYREEE (reference sequence). V was clipped by 4 bases and J by 8 bases, with 15 bases between them. Study outcomes and limitations: Clones derived from tumor TCRs expanded in blood after radiotherapy plus ipilimumab. In blood, early T cell clone dynamics reportedly predicted response best, together with interferon-beta.

A word on this clone: The antigen is not known.

Clones were sequenced by immunoSEQ multiplex PCR, and TCRdb holds only the in-frame ones, with some missing. This sample has under 20,000 clones, with roughly 82% found just once. This sample comprised peripheral blood, obtained from a patient treated with radiotherapy plus ipilimumab. The receptor was derived from a human donor with non-small cell lung cancer whose response to radiotherapy plus ipilimumab could not be evaluated. The chain recombines TRBV5-4 with TRBJ1-2, with D hard to call. CDR3 DNA: TGTGCCAGCAGCAAAGAACGACTCGGGGGCTACACCTTC. As protein: CASSKERLGGYTF.